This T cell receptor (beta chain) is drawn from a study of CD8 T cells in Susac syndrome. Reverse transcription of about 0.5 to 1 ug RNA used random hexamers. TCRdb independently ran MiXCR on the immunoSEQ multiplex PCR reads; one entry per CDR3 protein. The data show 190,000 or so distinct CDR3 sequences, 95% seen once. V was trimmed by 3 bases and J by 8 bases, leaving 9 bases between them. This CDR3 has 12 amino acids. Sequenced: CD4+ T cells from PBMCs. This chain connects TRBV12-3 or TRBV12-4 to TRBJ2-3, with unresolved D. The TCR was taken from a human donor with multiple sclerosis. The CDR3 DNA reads TGTGCCAGCAGTTTTCAGCGCGCTACGCAGTATTTT. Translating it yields CASSFQRATQYF.